Following are 19 T cell receptor beta chains from one sample sequenced in a study of T cell changes during pregnancy in multiple sclerosis. The assay was immunoSEQ multiplex PCR, and TCRdb's table has in-frame clones only and misses some. The data hold 47,000 or so clones, with around 90% observed a single time. The sequencing here drew on peripheral blood, taken in the first trimester of pregnancy. These receptors were collected from a female donor with multiple sclerosis, enrolled in a pregnancy study.

V usage is TRBV7-2 and J usage is TRBJ1-2, with unresolved D. CDR1 is SGHTA, CDR2 FQGNSA, per germline. This CDR3 is 12 amino acids long. Trimming took 5 bases from V and 3 from J, leaving 7 bases between them. The CDR3 loop is CASSLRDYGYTF. The CDR3 nucleotides are TGTGCCAGCAGCCTCCGGGACTATGGCTACACCTTC.

The V call is TRBV2, the J call TRBJ1-1; a possible D gene is TRBD1 (5 bases). This CDR3 contains 13 residues. Trimming removed 3 bases at V and 4 bases at J, with 9 bases between. Germline lookup yields CDR1 SNHLY and CDR2 FYNNEI. The CDR3 region has the DNA TGTGCCAGCAGTGAGAACGGGGGCACTGAAGCTTTCTTT. Encoded protein: CASSENGGTEAFF.

The V gene is TRBV5-4, the J gene TRBJ2-3; D might be TRBD2 (6 bases). With 4 bases removed from V and 5 bases from J, the gap between germline ends came to 23 bases. Germline V gene data show CDR1 as SGHNT and CDR2 as YYREEE (reference sequence). The CDR3 covers 17 residues. The CDR3 region has the DNA TGTGCCAGCAGCCAGACGGCCGGGACCCCCGGGGGAGATACGCAGTATTTT. Amino acid sequence: CASSQTAGTPGGDTQYF.

This chain uses TRBV6-6 with TRBJ1-5, with TRBD1 as a possible D gene (6 bases). V lost 0 bases and J lost 5, with 8 bases in between. This CDR3 comprises 14 residues. Per the germline V gene, CDR1 is MNHNY and CDR2 is SVGAGI (reference sequence). The CDR3 DNA sequence: TGTGCCAGCAGTTACTCAGAGGGGGATCAGCCCCAGCATTTT. Its protein is CASSYSEGDQPQHF.

CDR3 in DNA: TGTGCCACCAGCAGAGGGGTGGGGGCCTCCTACGAGCAGTACTTC. It is translated as CATSRGVGASYEQYF. J is TRBJ2-7 and V is TRBV15; TRBD1 is a possible D gene (6 bases). This CDR3 comprises 15 residues. The germline gives CDR1 LNHNV, CDR2 YYDKDF (reference sequence). V was cut by 1 base and J by 0 bases, with 10 bases left in between.

The V gene is TRBV5-6, the J gene TRBJ2-7; possible D gene TRBD2, 5 bases. Trimming took 5 bases from V and 2 from J, leaving 14 bases between them. Germline values: CDR1 SGHDT, CDR2 YYEEEE. The CDR3 extends over 14 amino acids. CDR3 residues: CASRKLDWAYEQYF. CDR3 nucleotide sequence: TGTGCCAGCAGGAAGCTGGACTGGGCCTACGAGCAGTACTTC.

This clone was observed at least ten times. V usage is TRBV2 and J usage is TRBJ2-1, with 8 bases lining up with TRBD1. J gave up 5 bases and V 7 bases, and 7 bases lay outside the gene matches. The CDR3 sequence is 14 residues long. Germline V CDR1 and CDR2: SNHLY, FYNNEI. In DNA form, the CDR3 reads TGTGCCAGCAATGGACAGGGCGGGAACAATGAGCAGTTCTTC. As protein: CASNGQGGNNEQFF.

This rearrangement joins TRBV2 to TRBJ1-5; D is unresolved. CDR3 size: 15 residues. Trimming took off 7 bases at V and 0 bases at J, with 13 bases between the two ends. Germline V gene data show CDR1 as SNHLY and CDR2 as FYNNEI. CDR3 bases: TGTGCCAGCAATATCGGGTTTAATAGCAATCAGCCCCAGCATTTT. This gives the protein CASNIGFNSNQPQHF. The variable domain in full, with the rest retrieved from reference TRBV2 and TRBJ1-5, is EPEVTQTPSHQVTQMGQEVILRCVPISNHLYFYWYRQILGQKVEFLVSFYNNEISEKSEIFDDQFSVERPDGSNFTLKIRSTKLEDSAMYFCASNIGFNSNQPQHFGDGTRLSIL.

The rearrangement uses TRBV5-1 and TRBJ1-2; D uncertain. Deletions cut 0 bases from V and 6 bases from J, with 9 bases between. The germline V gene encodes CDR1 SGHRS and CDR2 YFSETQ. The CDR3 totals 13 residues. In DNA, the CDR3 is TGCGCCAGCAGCTTGGTGCCACTGGATGGCTACACCTTC. It specifies CASSLVPLDGYTF.

This clone was found once. V usage is TRBV5-1 and J usage is TRBJ2-7; the D gene is possibly TRBD2 (6 bases). The V end was cut by 1 base, the J end by 2 bases, with 10 bases between. The CDR3 has 14 amino acids. Germline values: CDR1 SGHRS, CDR2 YFSETQ. CDR3 residues: CASSLSGLPYEQYF. The CDR3 DNA follows: TGCGCCAGCAGCTTGAGCGGGCTCCCCTACGAGCAGTACTTC.

The genes are TRBV27 and TRBJ2-7, with 10 bases lining up with TRBD1. Trimming removed 4 bases from V and 5 bases from J; junction bases left unmatched: 8. The CDR3 runs to 15 residues. CDR1 and CDR2 (germline): MNHEY, SMNVEV (reference sequence). CDR3 nucleotide sequence: TGTGCCAGCAGTTCCCCCGACAGGGGGCTAGACGAGCAGTACTTC. Translation: CASSSPDRGLDEQYF.

The chain carries TRBV15 and TRBJ2-2; possibly TRBD2 for D (7 bases). Deletions cut 4 bases from V and 5 bases from J, with 20 bases between. The CDR3 runs 17 residues. The germline gives CDR1 LNHNV, CDR2 YYDKDF (reference sequence). CDR3 protein: CATSNPGEGVFTGELFF. CDR3 DNA sequence: TGTGCCACCAGCAACCCGGGGGAGGGGGTTTTTACCGGGGAGCTGTTTTTT.

V usage is TRBV4-1 and J usage is TRBJ1-1; TRBD1 is a possible D gene (5 bases). With 6 bases removed from V and 11 bases from J, the gap between germline ends came to 22 bases. Germline CDR1 and CDR2: MGHRA and YSYEKL. This CDR3 is built from 14 residues. CDR3: CASSSGGSALEAFF. Written as DNA, the CDR3 is TGCGCCAGCAGTTCCGGGGGGTCTGCCTTGGAGGCTTTCTTT.

The chain couples TRBV10-2 to TRBJ2-7; 7 bases are a match to TRBD1. Trimming at V came to 6 bases and at J to 1 base, leaving 6 bases not matched to a gene. Germline V gene data show CDR1 as WSHSY and CDR2 as SAAADI. This CDR3 contains 14 residues. The CDR3 nucleotides are TGCGCCAGCAGGGTTGGGGGACAGTCCTACGAGCAGTACTTC. The encoded protein is CASRVGGQSYEQYF.

This rearrangement joins TRBV15 to TRBJ2-7; TRBD1 aligns across 7 bases. This CDR3 is built from 16 residues. Germline loops: CDR1 LNHNV, CDR2 YYDKDF (reference sequence). V lost 1 base and J lost 2; bases outside the gene matches: 8. CDR3 in amino acids: CATSRVGQDLAYEQYF. CDR3 nucleotide sequence: TGTGCCACCAGCAGAGTCGGACAGGACCTTGCCTACGAGCAGTACTTC.

This clone is a singleton in its sample. The J gene is TRBJ1-2, the V gene TRBV2, with D unclear. This CDR3 has 14 amino acids. V was clipped by 7 bases and J by 0 bases, with 12 bases between them. Per germline, CDR1 SNHLY and CDR2 FYNNEI. The CDR3 nucleotides read TGTGCCAGCATCCATTCGGGTTCTAACTATGGCTACACCTTC. Translated, it gives CASIHSGSNYGYTF.

The chain combines TRBV5-1 with TRBJ2-1, with D possibly matching TRBD2 (6 bases). There are 16 residues in the CDR3. Germline V gene sequence: CDR1 SGHRS, CDR2 YFSETQ. The V gene lost 4 bases and the J gene lost 8 bases, with 22 bases spanning the gap. The CDR3 coding sequence is TGCGCCAGCAGCCCGCCTGCCGGGAGCAAGGTGGATGAGCAGTTCTTC. Translated, it gives CASSPPAGSKVDEQFF. The full variable domain, rest sourced from reference TRBV5-1 and TRBJ2-1, is KAGVTQTPRYLIKTRGQQVTLSCSPISGHRSVSWYQQTPGQGLQFLFEYFSETQRNKGNFPGRFSGRQFSNSRSEMNVSTLELGDSALYLCASSPPAGSKVDEQFFGPGTRLTVL.

The genes are TRBV12-5 and TRBJ2-1, with 7 bases aligning to TRBD2. Germline CDR1 LGHNT, CDR2 FRNRAP. J was trimmed by 0 bases and V by 6 bases; bases with no gene match: 5. This CDR3 is 15 amino acids long. The CDR3 loop reads CASGRAGISYNEQFF. The CDR3 bases are TGTGCTAGTGGAAGAGCGGGGATCTCCTACAATGAGCAGTTCTTC.

The chain is built from TRBV5-1 and TRBJ2-7; the match to TRBD1 covers 9 bases. Trimming at V came to 0 bases and at J to 3 bases, leaving 4 bases not matched to a gene. Germline CDR1 reads SGHRS; CDR2 reads YFSETQ. The CDR3 sequence is 15 residues long. CDR3 residues: CASSLVTGGFYEQYF. CDR3 DNA: TGCGCCAGCAGCTTGGTTACAGGGGGCTTCTACGAGCAGTACTTC.